The present T cell receptor (beta chain) was sequenced within a study of CD8 T cells in Susac syndrome. Overall study findings and caveats: Only a relatively small number of individuals were included in the TCR sequencing and HLA analysis.

The RNA, about 0.5 to 1 ug, was put through reverse transcription using random hexamers. Each CDR3 protein gets one entry after TCRdb re-called the immunoSEQ multiplex PCR reads with MiXCR. Among about 150,000 distinct CDR3 sequences, about 95% were seen once, and the ten largest hold approximately 0.15%. The CDR3 contains 13 residues. In the case of this clonotype: What it recognizes is unknown.

The gene calls are TRBV23-1 and TRBJ1-2; D not certain. TRBV23-1 has ORF status, its function being uncertain. This TCR was recovered from a human donor with multiple sclerosis. The sequencing input was CD8+ T cells from PBMCs. CDR3: CANGGRKNYGYTF. CDR3 nucleotides: TGCGCAAATGGTGGCAGGAAGAACTATGGCTACACCTTC.